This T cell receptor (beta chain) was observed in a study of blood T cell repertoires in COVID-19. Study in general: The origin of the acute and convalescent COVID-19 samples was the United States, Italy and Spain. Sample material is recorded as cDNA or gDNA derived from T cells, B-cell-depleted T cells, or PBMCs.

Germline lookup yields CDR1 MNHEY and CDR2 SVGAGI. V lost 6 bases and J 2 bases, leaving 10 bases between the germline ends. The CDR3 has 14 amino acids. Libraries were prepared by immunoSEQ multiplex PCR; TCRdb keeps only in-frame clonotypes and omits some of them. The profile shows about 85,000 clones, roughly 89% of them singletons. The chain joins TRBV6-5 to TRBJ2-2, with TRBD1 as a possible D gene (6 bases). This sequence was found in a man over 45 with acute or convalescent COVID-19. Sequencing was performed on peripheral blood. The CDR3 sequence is CASRDRPNTGELFF. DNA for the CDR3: TGTGCCAGCAGGGACAGACCTAACACCGGGGAGCTGTTTTTT.